The clone carrying this T cell receptor beta chain has only a few counts. This sample was included in a study of blood T cell repertoires in COVID-19. Study-wide background: The cDNA or gDNA used as material had been derived from T cells, B-cell-depleted T cells, or PBMCs.

Sequencing was performed with immunoSEQ multiplex PCR; in TCRdb, only in-frame clones are kept and a portion is missing. The sample has some 180,000 clones; over 75% are singletons. The sample was peripheral blood. The TCR comes from a woman of 80 years or more with active or convalescent COVID-19.

The CDR3 region is CASSLVGWGYTF. CDR3 sequence (DNA): TGTGCCAGCAGTTTAGTGGGCTGGGGCTACACCTTC. The rearrangement uses TRBV12-3 or TRBV12-4 and TRBJ1-2, with D uncertain. The CDR3 contains 12 residues. Trimming stripped 1 base from V and 8 bases from J, with 8 bases between.